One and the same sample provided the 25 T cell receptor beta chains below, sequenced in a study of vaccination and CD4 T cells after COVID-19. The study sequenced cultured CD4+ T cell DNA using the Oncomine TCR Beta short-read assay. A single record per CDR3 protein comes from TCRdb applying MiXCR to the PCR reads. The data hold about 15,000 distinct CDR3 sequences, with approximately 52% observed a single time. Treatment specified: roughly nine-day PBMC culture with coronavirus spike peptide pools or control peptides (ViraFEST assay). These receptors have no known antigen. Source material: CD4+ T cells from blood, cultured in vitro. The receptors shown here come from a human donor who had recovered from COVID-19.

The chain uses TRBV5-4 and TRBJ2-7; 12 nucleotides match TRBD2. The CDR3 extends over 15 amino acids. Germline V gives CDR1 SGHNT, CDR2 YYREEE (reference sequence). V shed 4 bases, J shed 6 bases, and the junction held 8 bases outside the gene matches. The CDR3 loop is CASSGRLAGVGEQYF. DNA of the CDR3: TGTGCCAGCAGCGGACGACTAGCGGGGGTGGGCGAGCAGTACTTC.

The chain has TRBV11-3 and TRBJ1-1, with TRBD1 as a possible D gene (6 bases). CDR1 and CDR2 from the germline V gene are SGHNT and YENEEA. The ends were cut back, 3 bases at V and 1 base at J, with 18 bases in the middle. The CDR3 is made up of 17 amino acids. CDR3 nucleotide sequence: TGTGCCAGCAGCTTGAAGTGGACAGCCGGGCCGAACACTGAAGCTTTCTTT. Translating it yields CASSLKWTAGPNTEAFF.

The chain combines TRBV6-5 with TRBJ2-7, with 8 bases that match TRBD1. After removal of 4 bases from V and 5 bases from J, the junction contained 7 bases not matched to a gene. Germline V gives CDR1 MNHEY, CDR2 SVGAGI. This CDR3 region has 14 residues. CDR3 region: CASSLQGVRHEQYF. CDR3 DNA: TGTGCCAGCAGTTTACAGGGGGTTCGGCACGAGCAGTACTTC.

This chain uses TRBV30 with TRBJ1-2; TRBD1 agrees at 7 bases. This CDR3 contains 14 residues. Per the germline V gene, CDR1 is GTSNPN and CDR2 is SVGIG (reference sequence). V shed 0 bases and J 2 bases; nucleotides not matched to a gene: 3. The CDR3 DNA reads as TGTGCCTGGAGTGTTCGACAGGGCAACTATGGCTACACCTTC. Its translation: CAWSVRQGNYGYTF.

The CDR3 nucleotides are TGTGCCTGGACGGTCCCCAGCGGGAGGCAAACTGAGCAGTTCTTC. It specifies CAWTVPSGRQTEQFF. V usage is TRBV30 and J usage is TRBJ2-1, with 9 bases that match TRBD2. Germline V gene data show CDR1 as GTSNPN and CDR2 as SVGIG (reference sequence). V lost 4 bases to trimming and J lost 9 bases; unmatched junction nucleotides: 13. The CDR3 has 15 residues.

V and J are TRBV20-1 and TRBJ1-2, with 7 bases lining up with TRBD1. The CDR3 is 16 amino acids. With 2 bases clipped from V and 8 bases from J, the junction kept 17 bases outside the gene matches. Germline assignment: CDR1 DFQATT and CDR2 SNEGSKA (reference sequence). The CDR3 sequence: CSARPRAAGGAGGYTF. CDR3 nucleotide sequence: TGCAGTGCTAGACCCAGAGCCGCAGGGGGGGCTGGAGGCTACACCTTC.

CDR3 region: CASSPTGQANYGYTF. The CDR3 DNA sequence: TGCGCCAGCAGCCCCACGGGACAGGCTAACTATGGCTACACCTTC. The chain recombines TRBV5-1 with TRBJ1-2, with 8 bases identical to TRBD1. The CDR3 extends over 15 amino acids. Germline CDR1 SGHRS, CDR2 YFSETQ. The ends lost 4 bases at V and 0 bases at J; junction bases unmatched: 5.

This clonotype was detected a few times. The CDR3 DNA follows: TGTGCCAGCAGTGTGATCAGGGGGGAAGGCATAGATACGCAGTATTTT. This codes for CASSVIRGEGIDTQYF. V is TRBV6-2 or TRBV6-3 and J is TRBJ2-3, with D perhaps TRBD1 (7 bases). Germline V gene lookup returns CDR1 MNHEY and CDR2 SVGEGT. The CDR3 extends over 16 amino acids. The V gene lost 5 bases and the J gene lost 5 bases, with 20 bases spanning the gap.

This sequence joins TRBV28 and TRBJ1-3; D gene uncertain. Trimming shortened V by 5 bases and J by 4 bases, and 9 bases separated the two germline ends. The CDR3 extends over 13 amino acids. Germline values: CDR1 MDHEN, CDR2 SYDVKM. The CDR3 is CASSRMPGNTIYF. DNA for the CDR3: TGTGCCAGCAGTCGAATGCCCGGAAACACCATATATTTT.

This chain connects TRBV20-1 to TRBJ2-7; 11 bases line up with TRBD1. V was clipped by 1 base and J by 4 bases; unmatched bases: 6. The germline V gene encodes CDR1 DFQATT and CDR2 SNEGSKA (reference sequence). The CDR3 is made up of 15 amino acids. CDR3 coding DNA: TGCAGTGCTAGAGCCCCGGACAGGGGGCTGTACGAGCAGTACTTC. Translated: CSARAPDRGLYEQYF.

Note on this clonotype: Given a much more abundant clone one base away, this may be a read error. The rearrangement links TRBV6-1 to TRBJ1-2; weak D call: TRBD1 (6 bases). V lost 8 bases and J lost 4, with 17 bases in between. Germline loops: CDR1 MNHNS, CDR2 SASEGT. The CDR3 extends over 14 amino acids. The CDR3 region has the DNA TGTGCCAGCGCTTTGGACAGAGCCCCCTATGGCTACACCTTC. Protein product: CASALDRAPYGYTF.

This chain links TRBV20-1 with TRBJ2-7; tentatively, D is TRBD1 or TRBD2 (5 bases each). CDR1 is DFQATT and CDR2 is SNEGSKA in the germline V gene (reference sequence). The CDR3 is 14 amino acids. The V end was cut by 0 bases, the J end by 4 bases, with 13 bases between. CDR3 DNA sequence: TGCAGTGCTAGAGATCCGGGGACCGGTTACGAGCAGTACTTC. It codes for CSARDPGTGYEQYF.

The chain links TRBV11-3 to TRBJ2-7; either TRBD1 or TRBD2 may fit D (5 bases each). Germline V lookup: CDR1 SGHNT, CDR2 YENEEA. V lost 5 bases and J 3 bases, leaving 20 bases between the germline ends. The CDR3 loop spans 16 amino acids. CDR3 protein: CASSQTWPGRSYEQYF. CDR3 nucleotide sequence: TGTGCCAGCAGCCAAACTTGGCCGGGACGGAGCTACGAGCAGTACTTC.

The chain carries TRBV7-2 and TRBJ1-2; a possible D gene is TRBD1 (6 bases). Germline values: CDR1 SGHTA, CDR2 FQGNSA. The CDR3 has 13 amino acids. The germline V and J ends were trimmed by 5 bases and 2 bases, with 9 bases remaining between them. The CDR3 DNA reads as TGTGCCAGCAGCCGGGACACCAACTATGGCTACACCTTC. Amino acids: CASSRDTNYGYTF.

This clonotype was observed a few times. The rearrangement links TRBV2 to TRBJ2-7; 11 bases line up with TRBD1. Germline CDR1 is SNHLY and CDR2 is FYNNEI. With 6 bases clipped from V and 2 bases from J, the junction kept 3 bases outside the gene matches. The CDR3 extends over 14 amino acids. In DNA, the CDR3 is TGTGCCAGCAGCCAGGACAGGGGGCCCTACGAGCAGTACTTC. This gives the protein CASSQDRGPYEQYF.

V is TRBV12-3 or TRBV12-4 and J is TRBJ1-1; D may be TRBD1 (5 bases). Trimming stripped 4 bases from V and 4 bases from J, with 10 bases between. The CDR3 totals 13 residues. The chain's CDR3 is CASSSRVATEAFF. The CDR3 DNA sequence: TGTGCCAGCAGTTCCAGGGTGGCCACTGAAGCTTTCTTT.

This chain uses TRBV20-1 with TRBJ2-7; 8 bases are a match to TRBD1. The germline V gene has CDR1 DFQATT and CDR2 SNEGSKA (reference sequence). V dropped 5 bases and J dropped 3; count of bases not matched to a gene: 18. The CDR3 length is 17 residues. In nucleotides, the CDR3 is TGCAGTGCTCCGGGACAGGTGATCGGCCTCACCTACTACGAGCAGTACTTC. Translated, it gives CSAPGQVIGLTYYEQYF.

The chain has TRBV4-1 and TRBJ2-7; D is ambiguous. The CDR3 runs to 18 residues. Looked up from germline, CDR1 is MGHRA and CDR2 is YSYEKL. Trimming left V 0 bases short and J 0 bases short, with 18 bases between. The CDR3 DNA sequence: TGCGCCAGCAGCCAAGATCCATCTGGCCAGGTCACCTCCTACGAGCAGTACTTC. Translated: CASSQDPSGQVTSYEQYF.

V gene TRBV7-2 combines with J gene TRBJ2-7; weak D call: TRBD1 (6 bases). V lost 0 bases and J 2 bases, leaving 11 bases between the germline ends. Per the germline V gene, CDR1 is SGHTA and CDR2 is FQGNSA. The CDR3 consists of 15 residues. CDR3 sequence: CASSLAGTQPYEQYF. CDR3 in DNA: TGTGCCAGCAGCTTAGCCGGGACACAACCCTACGAGCAGTACTTC.

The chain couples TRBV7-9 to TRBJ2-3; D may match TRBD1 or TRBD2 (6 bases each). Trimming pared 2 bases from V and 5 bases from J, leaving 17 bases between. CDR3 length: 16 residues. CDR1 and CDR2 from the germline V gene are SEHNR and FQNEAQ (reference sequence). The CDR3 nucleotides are TGTGCCAGCAGCTTAAGGCTAGCCAAGGGGGGAGATACGCAGTATTTT. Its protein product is CASSLRLAKGGDTQYF.

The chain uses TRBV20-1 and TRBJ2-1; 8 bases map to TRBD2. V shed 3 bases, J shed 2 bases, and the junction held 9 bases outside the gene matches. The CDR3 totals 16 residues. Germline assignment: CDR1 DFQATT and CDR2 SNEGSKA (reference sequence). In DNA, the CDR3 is TGCAGTGCTAGTCAAAGCGGGGGTTGGGCCTACAATGAGCAGTTCTTC. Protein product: CSASQSGGWAYNEQFF.

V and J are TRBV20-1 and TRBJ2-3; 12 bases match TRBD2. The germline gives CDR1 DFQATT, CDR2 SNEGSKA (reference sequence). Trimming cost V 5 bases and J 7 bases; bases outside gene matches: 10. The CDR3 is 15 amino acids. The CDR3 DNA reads TGCAGTGCTCCCCGACTAGCGGGAGTGGGAAATACGCAGTATTTT. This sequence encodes CSAPRLAGVGNTQYF.

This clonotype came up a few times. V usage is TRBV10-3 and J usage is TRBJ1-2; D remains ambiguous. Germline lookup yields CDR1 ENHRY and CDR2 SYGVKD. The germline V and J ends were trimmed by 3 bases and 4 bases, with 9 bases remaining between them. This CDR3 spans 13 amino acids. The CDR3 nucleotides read TGTGCCATCAGTGATGGGGTTGGCTATGGCTACACCTTC. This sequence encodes CAISDGVGYGYTF.

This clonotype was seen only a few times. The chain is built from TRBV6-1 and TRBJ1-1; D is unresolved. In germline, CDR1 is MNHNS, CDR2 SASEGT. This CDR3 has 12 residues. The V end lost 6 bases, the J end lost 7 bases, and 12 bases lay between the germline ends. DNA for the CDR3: TGTGCCAGCAGAGAGGCAGGAGATGAAGCTTTCTTT. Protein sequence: CASREAGDEAFF.

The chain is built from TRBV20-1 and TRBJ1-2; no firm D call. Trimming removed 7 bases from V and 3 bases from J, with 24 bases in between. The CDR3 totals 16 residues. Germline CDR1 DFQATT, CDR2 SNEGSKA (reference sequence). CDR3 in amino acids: CSVRTGRAYPYYGYTF. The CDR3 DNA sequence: TGCAGTGTACGCACCGGGAGGGCCTATCCCTACTATGGCTACACCTTC.